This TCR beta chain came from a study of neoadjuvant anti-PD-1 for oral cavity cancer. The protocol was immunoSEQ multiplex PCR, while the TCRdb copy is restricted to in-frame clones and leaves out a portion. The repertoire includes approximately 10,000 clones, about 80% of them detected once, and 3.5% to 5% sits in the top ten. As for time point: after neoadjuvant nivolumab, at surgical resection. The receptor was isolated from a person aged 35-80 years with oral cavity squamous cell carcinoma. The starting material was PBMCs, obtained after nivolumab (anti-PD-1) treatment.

The CDR3 DNA is TGTGCCAGCAGCTTAGCCGGCAACTATGGCTACACCTTC. Protein product: CASSLAGNYGYTF. The genes are TRBV11-2 and TRBJ1-2; D ambiguous. This CDR3 region has 13 residues. V shed 1 base and J shed 2 bases, with 5 bases lying between them. Per the germline V gene, CDR1 is SGHAT and CDR2 is FQNNGV.